This T cell receptor (beta chain) appears in the sequencing data of a study of glioma-infiltrating T cells after dendritic cell vaccination. General study points: The cohort had few patients with full blood and tumor sets.

Primers: 60 V beta forward and 13 J beta reverse. TCRdb's table, derived via immunoSEQ multiplex PCR, lists solely in-frame clones and lacks some. The sample has more than 75,000 clones, 83% seen once. Worth noting for this clone: What it recognizes is unknown.

Described time point: after dendritic cell vaccination, including at tumor progression/relapse. Germline V gene data show CDR1 as SQVTM and CDR2 as ANQGSEA. J gave up 1 base and V 7 bases, and 12 bases lay outside the gene matches. The length of the CDR3 is 15 residues. Sequenced material: blood, taken after dendritic cell vaccination. This sequence originates from a human donor with glioblastoma. V and J are TRBV29-1 and TRBJ1-1; TRBD1 matches at 7 bases. The CDR3 DNA follows: TGCAGCGCTCTAAGGACAGGATATGCGAACACTGAAGCTTTCTTT. Amino acids: CSALRTGYANTEAFF.